These 32 T cell receptor beta chains came from one sample sequenced in a study of CD4 T cells in relation to SARS-CoV-2 and coronaviruses. Unexposed donor CD4+ T cells date from about 2011-2018, before the COVID-19 pandemic. After roughly 9 days of culture, CD4+ T cells were isolated. The assay was immunoSEQ multiplex PCR, and TCRdb's table has in-frame clones only and misses some. This sample has about 27,000 clones, with approximately 70% found just once. No antigen is known for these receptors. Sequencing input: CD4+ T cells from PBMCs, cultured in vitro. The receptors originated from a human donor in good health.

The chain employs TRBV10-2 and TRBJ2-1; 8 positions agree with TRBD2. V shed 7 bases and J 7 bases; nucleotides not matched to a gene: 6. The CDR3 is 13 residues long. Germline-derived CDR1 and CDR2 are WSHSY and SAAADI. Written as DNA, the CDR3 is TGCGCCAGCATCCCAGGGACTAGGAATGAGCAGTTCTTC. It specifies CASIPGTRNEQFF.

Only a few counts were recorded for this clone. This chain uses TRBV7-2 with TRBJ1-1; D gene unclear. Trimming removed 4 bases at V and 4 bases at J, with 7 bases between. Germline CDR1 reads SGHTA; CDR2 reads FQGNSA. CDR3 length equals 12 residues. The CDR3 nucleotides are TGTGCCAGCAGCTCCCCTTTCACTGAAGCTTTCTTT. It translates to CASSSPFTEAFF. Complete variable domain (other parts from reference TRBV7-2 and TRBJ1-1): GAGVSQSPSNKVTEKGKDVELRCDPISGHTALYWYRQSLGQGLEFLIYFQGNSAPDKSGLPSDRFSAERTGGSVSTLTIQRTQQEDSAVYLCASSSPFTEAFFGQGTRLTVV.

The chain joins TRBV18 to TRBJ1-5; D unresolved. The V and J ends lost 3 bases and 3 bases respectively, with 12 bases between them. Germline V lookup: CDR1 KGHSH, CDR2 LQKENI. This CDR3 is 15 amino acids long. The CDR3 nucleotides read TGTGCCAGCTCACCTGTCGTTTCGGACAATCAGCCCCAGCATTTT. Residues: CASSPVVSDNQPQHF.

V and J are TRBV3-1 (or the pseudogene TRBV3-2) and TRBJ1-2; perhaps TRBD1 as D (6 bases). V lost 2 bases to trimming and J lost 6 bases, with 16 bases between them. The length of the CDR3 is 15 residues. Germline loops: CDR1 LGHDT, CDR2 YNNKEL (reference sequence). CDR3 loop: CASSQRWGANNGYTF. Written as DNA, the CDR3 is TGTGCCAGCAGCCAACGGTGGGGGGCAAACAATGGCTACACCTTC.

This clone appeared a single time. V usage is TRBV7-9 and J usage is TRBJ1-1; 10 bases fit TRBD1. This CDR3 spans 15 amino acids. J gave up 5 bases and V 5 bases, and 8 bases lay outside the gene matches. CDR1 and CDR2 (germline): SEHNR, FQNEAQ (reference sequence). In DNA form, the CDR3 reads TGTGCCAGCAGCCCTGAGACAGGGGGCGTGACTGAAGCTTTCTTT. This sequence encodes CASSPETGGVTEAFF.

The chain couples TRBV5-1 to TRBJ1-1; 8 bases line up with TRBD1. The CDR3 sequence is 15 residues long. J was trimmed by 1 base and V by 4 bases; bases with no gene match: 6. Germline V gene data show CDR1 as SGHRS and CDR2 as YFSETQ. The CDR3 spells CASSPGQVGNTEAFF. CDR3 DNA: TGCGCCAGCAGCCCGGGACAGGTTGGGAACACTGAAGCTTTCTTT.

This clone was observed once. The chain is built from TRBV28 and TRBJ2-1; the match to TRBD2 covers 10 bases. J was trimmed by 10 bases and V by 8 bases; bases with no gene match: 11. This CDR3 has 14 residues. The germline gives CDR1 MDHEN, CDR2 SYDVKM. The CDR3 here is CASLPGLAVDEQFF. CDR3 in DNA: TGTGCCAGCCTCCCTGGACTAGCGGTGGACGAGCAGTTCTTC.

V is TRBV5-1 and J is TRBJ2-5, with D possibly being TRBD1 (6 bases). The V gene lost 4 bases and the J gene lost 7 bases, with 20 bases spanning the gap. This CDR3 spans 15 amino acids. The germline gives CDR1 SGHRS, CDR2 YFSETQ. CDR3 DNA sequence: TGCGCCAGCAGCCTTGGCCAGGGGCCCCGGAGGACCCAGTACTTC. Translating it yields CASSLGQGPRRTQYF.

This chain uses TRBV5-1 with TRBJ2-1, with 8 nucleotides matching TRBD2. CDR3 length: 15 residues. Germline CDR1 reads SGHRS; CDR2 reads YFSETQ. V was pared by 7 bases and J by 3 bases, with 9 bases of the junction left unmatched. The CDR3 region has the DNA TGCGCCAGCCAGCCCCAGCGGGGGTACTACAATGAGCAGTTCTTC. It translates to CASQPQRGYYNEQFF.

This clone has only a few counts. The genes are TRBV5-1 and TRBJ2-6; D remains unclear. Trimming removed 7 bases at V and 4 bases at J, with 9 bases between. From germline, CDR1 is SGHRS and CDR2 YFSETQ. This CDR3 contains 13 residues. CDR3 sequence: CASSVGGANVLTF. The CDR3 DNA sequence: TGCGCCAGCTCAGTCGGAGGGGCCAACGTCCTGACTTTC.

This clone has more than one count but fewer than ten. The chain uses TRBV5-1 and TRBJ2-5; D might be TRBD2 (6 bases). The CDR3 covers 14 residues. Germline V lookup: CDR1 SGHRS, CDR2 YFSETQ. V lost 3 bases to trimming and J lost 2 bases, with 11 bases between them. The CDR3 DNA is TGCGCCAGCAGCTCCGGGACTCTTCAAGAGACCCAGTACTTC. It is translated as CASSSGTLQETQYF.

The rearrangement joins TRBV4-2 to TRBJ1-4; tentatively, D is TRBD1 (5 bases). The CDR3 runs 14 residues. In germline, CDR1 is LGHNA, CDR2 YNFKEQ. Trimming took 0 bases from V and 7 from J, leaving 9 bases between them. This CDR3 is CASSQDGGTEKLFF. The CDR3 coding sequence is TGTGCCAGCAGCCAAGATGGCGGGACTGAAAAACTGTTTTTT.

This clone was found once. The V gene is TRBV5-6, the J gene TRBJ1-1; no reliable D call. The CDR3 has 13 amino acids. V was trimmed by 4 bases and J by 2 bases, leaving 9 bases between them. Germline CDR1 and CDR2: SGHDT and YYEEEE. The CDR3 DNA reads as TGTGCCAGCAGCCGCCGAGACAACACTGAAGCTTTCTTT. The encoded protein is CASSRRDNTEAFF. Looking up the rest from reference TRBV5-6 and TRBJ1-1 gives the full variable domain: DAGVTQSPTHLIKTRGQQVTLRCSPKSGHDTVSWYQQALGQGPQFIFQYYEEEERQRGNFPDRFSGHQFPNYSSELNVNALLLGDSALYLCASSRRDNTEAFFGQGTRLTVV.

The chain couples TRBV2 to TRBJ2-1; TRBD2 matches 12 bases. Germline V gene lookup returns CDR1 SNHLY and CDR2 FYNNEI. Trimming removed 4 bases from V and 0 bases from J; junction bases left unmatched: 13. The CDR3 sequence is 20 residues long. The CDR3 sequence is CASSGDLGLAGRSSYNEQFF. CDR3 nucleotide sequence: TGTGCCAGCAGTGGGGATTTGGGACTAGCGGGCCGTAGCTCCTACAATGAGCAGTTCTTC.

The chain has TRBV7-2 and TRBJ2-1, with TRBD1 identical over 12 bases. The CDR3 runs to 15 residues. The germline CDR1 and CDR2 sequences are SGHTA and FQGNSA. V dropped 4 bases and J dropped 7; count of bases not matched to a gene: 5. CDR3 sequence (DNA): TGTGCCAGCAGCTCGGGACAGGGGGCATCGAATGAGCAGTTCTTC. It is translated as CASSSGQGASNEQFF.

The V gene is TRBV11-2, the J gene TRBJ2-5; tentatively, D is TRBD1 (6 bases). CDR1 is SGHAT and CDR2 is FQNNGV in the germline V gene. V shed 0 bases and J shed 2 bases, with 13 bases lying between them. The CDR3 consists of 16 residues. CDR3 amino acids: CASSLDPGVGQETQYF. Written as DNA, the CDR3 is TGTGCCAGCAGCTTAGATCCAGGGGTGGGACAAGAGACCCAGTACTTC.

The table lists this clone with a few counts. The rearrangement joins TRBV5-5 to TRBJ1-5, with 11 bases fitting TRBD1. Trimming at V came to 0 bases and at J to 5 bases, leaving 4 bases not matched to a gene. The CDR3 spans 16 residues. The germline V gene has CDR1 SGHKS and CDR2 YYEKEE (reference sequence). CDR3 nucleotides: TGTGCCAGCAGCTTGGGAGGGACAGGGGGTTATCAGCCCCAGCATTTT. Its protein is CASSLGGTGGYQPQHF. Based on the CDR3 plus reference TRBV5-5 and TRBJ1-5, the full variable domain is DAGVTQSPTHLIKTRGQQVTLRCSPISGHKSVSWYQQVLGQGPQFIFQYYEKEERGRGNFPDRFSARQFPNYSSELNVNALLLGDSALYLCASSLGGTGGYQPQHFGDGTRLSIL.

This chain connects TRBV6-2 or TRBV6-3 to TRBJ2-1; TRBD2 matches 9 bases. Trimming took 5 bases from V and 7 from J; bases not matched to a gene: 15. Per germline, CDR1 MNHEY and CDR2 SVGEGT. The length of the CDR3 is 17 residues. The CDR3 nucleotides are TGTGCCAGCAGTCCCTCTTGGGCGGGAGGGTTGCAGAATGAGCAGTTCTTC. Translating it yields CASSPSWAGGLQNEQFF.

Points on this clone: One junction end disagrees with the germline gene, perhaps due to a read error. V gene TRBV29-1 combines with J gene TRBJ2-7, with TRBD1 matching 7 bases. The length of the CDR3 is 13 residues. CDR1 and CDR2 from the germline V gene are SQVTM and ANQGSEA. The CDR3 region is CSVRQGTSSEQYF. The CDR3 nucleotides are TGCAGCGTCCGACAGGGTACGTCCTCCGAGCAGTACTTC.

The chain recombines TRBV2 with TRBJ1-2; TRBD1 matches 11 bases. V lost 4 bases to trimming and J lost 8 bases; unmatched junction nucleotides: 3. The CDR3 extends over 13 amino acids. Germline-derived CDR1 and CDR2 are SNHLY and FYNNEI. The CDR3 region is CASSVDRGRGYTF. The CDR3 DNA is TGTGCCAGCAGTGTGGACAGGGGGCGCGGCTACACCTTC.

CDR3 amino acids: CASTQGSNTGELFF. CDR3 DNA sequence: TGCGCCAGCACCCAGGGGAGTAACACCGGGGAGCTGTTTTTT. V and J are TRBV5-1 and TRBJ2-2, with D possibly being TRBD1 (6 bases). Germline V CDR1 and CDR2: SGHRS, YFSETQ. Trimming took off 6 bases at V and 2 bases at J, with 11 bases between the two ends. The CDR3 covers 14 residues.

The chain combines TRBV7-9 with TRBJ1-2, with TRBD1 matching 9 bases. Germline CDR1 reads SEHNR; CDR2 reads FQNEAQ (reference sequence). The CDR3 is 14 amino acids. The V and J ends lost 4 bases and 5 bases, in that order; junction bases with no gene match: 5. CDR3 nucleotide sequence: TGTGCCAGCAGCTCGGACAGGGGCGGATATGGCTACACCTTC. This translates into CASSSDRGGYGYTF.

The V call is TRBV5-4, the J call TRBJ2-1; 10 positions match TRBD2. J lost 9 bases, V lost 2 bases, and 11 bases had no gene match. The CDR3 length is 16 residues. CDR1 and CDR2 (germline): SGHNT, YYREEE (reference sequence). This chain's CDR3 is CASSLGAASGGSEQFF. In nucleotides, the CDR3 is TGTGCCAGCAGCTTAGGGGCGGCTAGCGGGGGCAGTGAGCAGTTCTTC.

The chain combines TRBV13 with TRBJ1-1; 9 bases are shared with TRBD1. Losses at the gene ends were 4 bases for V and 5 bases for J; bases not matched to a gene: 5. Germline V CDR1 and CDR2: PRHDT, FYEKMQ (reference sequence). This CDR3 has 14 amino acids. As DNA, the CDR3 is TGTGCCAGCAGCTACAGGGGGCGAGGAACTGAAGCTTTCTTT. It encodes CASSYRGRGTEAFF.

The chain carries TRBV30 and TRBJ1-2; possibly TRBD1 for D (5 bases). CDR1 is GTSNPN, CDR2 SVGIG, per germline (reference sequence). V was cut by 0 bases and J by 5 bases, with 7 bases left in between. The CDR3 is 12 residues long. The DNA for the CDR3 is TGTGCCTGGAGTGTCGGGGGGTATGGCTACACCTTC. Translation gives CAWSVGGYGYTF.

This clone was seen a few times. The chain is built from TRBV24-1 and TRBJ2-1; no clear D. Germline V gene lookup returns CDR1 KGHDR and CDR2 SFDVKD. V was trimmed by 4 bases and J by 0 bases, leaving 15 bases between them. The CDR3 is 17 residues long. The CDR3 protein is CATSDSAAVTSYNEQFF. The CDR3 coding sequence is TGTGCCACCAGTGACTCCGCCGCGGTAACCTCCTACAATGAGCAGTTCTTC.

This rearrangement joins TRBV19 to TRBJ1-2; D is ambiguous. This CDR3 has 17 amino acids. CDR1 LNHDA and CDR2 SQIVND come from the germline V gene (reference sequence). Trimming removed 8 bases at V and 5 bases at J, with 27 bases between. CDR3 loop: CASGEIEEASREYGYTF. The CDR3 DNA sequence: TGTGCCAGTGGAGAAATAGAGGAGGCCTCGAGGGAATATGGCTACACCTTC.

The CDR3 nucleotides are TGTGCCAGCAGCGTGGCAGGGACTATGAACACTGAAGCTTTCTTT. Protein: CASSVAGTMNTEAFF. The rearrangement uses TRBV9 and TRBJ1-1, with D possibly TRBD1 on 5 matching bases. Trimming left V 2 bases short and J 0 bases short, with 11 bases between. Germline assignment: CDR1 SGDLS and CDR2 YYNGEE. This CDR3 has 15 residues.

The V and J genes are TRBV4-1 and TRBJ2-7; the match to TRBD2 covers 9 bases. The J segment lost 7 bases and the V segment lost 2 bases, leaving 9 bases of the junction unmatched. This CDR3 contains 15 residues. Looked up from germline, CDR1 is MGHRA and CDR2 is YSYEKL. CDR3 sequence reads: CASSQMIAGVGEQYF. The DNA for the CDR3 is TGCGCCAGCAGCCAAATGATAGCGGGGGTGGGGGAGCAGTACTTC.

The chain joins TRBV9 to TRBJ2-2, with 9 bases matching TRBD1. This CDR3 is built from 15 residues. CDR1 is SGDLS and CDR2 is YYNGEE in the germline V gene. Unmatched junction bases numbered 2, after V lost 0 bases and J lost 5 bases. The CDR3 DNA sequence: TGTGCCAGCAGCGTAGGGACAGGGGTTACCGGGGAGCTGTTTTTT. Translating it yields CASSVGTGVTGELFF.

This rearrangement joins TRBV18 to TRBJ2-7; the D is unclear. The CDR3 sequence is 13 residues long. Trimming cost V 2 bases and J 6 bases, with 11 bases left between them. Germline lookup yields CDR1 KGHSH and CDR2 LQKENI. The CDR3 region has the DNA TGTGCCAGCTCACCAAACCATGGGGTCGAGCAGTACTTC. The encoded protein is CASSPNHGVEQYF. The whole variable domain, filled in from reference TRBV18 and TRBJ2-7, reads NAGVMQNPRHLVRRRGQEARLRCSPMKGHSHVYWYRQLPEEGLKFMVYLQKENIIDESGMPKERFSAEFPKEGPSILRIQQVVRGDSAAYFCASSPNHGVEQYFGPGTRLTVT.

The chain carries TRBV21-1 and TRBJ2-7. TRBV21-1 is reported as a pseudogene. This CDR3 spans 14 amino acids. The CDR3 DNA reads TGTGCCAGCATCTATAGGGACCGCTACTACGAGCAGTACTTC. This gives the protein CASIYRDRYYEQYF.